Listed below are T cell receptor beta chains from one sample, sequenced in a study of control samples from healthy donors and cancer patients. Generated by immunoSEQ multiplex PCR, the TCRdb table keeps only in-frame clones and is missing some. The repertoire includes tens of thousands of clones, roughly 94% of them detected once, and nearly 2.5% sits in the top ten. Sequencing was carried out using blood. These receptors were taken from a man aged 25-45 years in good health. Both conserved end residues are part of each CDR3. Fields, in order: clone size, V gene, J gene, D gene, CDR3 DNA, CDR3 protein. A D gene is named only where the DNA matches it firmly. Some rows mark clone size as missing; the rest say once, few, many or name a class of expanded clone.

size: .
V: TRBV7-6
J: TRBJ2-1
D: TRBD2
DNA: TGTGCCAGCAGCCCGGGACTAGCGGGAGGGGATGAGCAGTTCTTC
CDR3: CASSPGLAGGDEQFF

size: .
V: TRBV18
J: TRBJ2-1
D: .
DNA: TGTGCCAGCTCACCAGAGTTGAGCTCCTACAATGAGCAGTTCTTC
CDR3: CASSPELSSYNEQFF

size: .
V: TRBV27
J: TRBJ1-4
D: .
DNA: TGTGCCAGCAGCGACAGGAATGAAAAACTGTTTTTT
CDR3: CASSDRNEKLFF

size: .
V: TRBV5-6
J: TRBJ2-2
D: .
DNA: TGTGCCAGCAGCTTGGGTCTGAGCGGGGAGCTGTTTTTT
CDR3: CASSLGLSGELFF

size: .
V: TRBV2
J: TRBJ2-2
D: TRBD2
DNA: TGTGCCAGCAGAGAACTAGCGGGAGGGGAGCTGTTTTTT
CDR3: CASRELAGGELFF

size: .
V: TRBV2
J: TRBJ1-2
D: .
DNA: TGTGCCAGCAACAGGGCTGGTGGCTACACCTTC
CDR3: CASNRAGGYTF

size: .
V: TRBV3-1/TRBV3-2
J: TRBJ2-7
D: .
DNA: TGTGCCAGCAGCCCTGGGGCGGCCTACGAGCAGTACTTC
CDR3: CASSPGAAYEQYF

size: .
V: TRBV7-2
J: TRBJ1-4
D: .
DNA: TGTGCCAGCAGCTCCCTTCGGAGGGATTCGAGGAAACTGTTTTTT
CDR3: CASSSLRRDSRKLFF

size: .
V: TRBV4-3
J: TRBJ1-1
D: .
DNA: TGCGCCAGCAGCCAATATATACAGGGTGGAGGGAGACCGAACACTGAAGCTTTCTTT
CDR3: CASSQYIQGGGRPNTEAFF

size: .
V: TRBV7-9
J: TRBJ2-5
D: TRBD2
DNA: TGTGCCAGCAGCTTCCCCGCCGGGGGGGGCGGGAGCGCGGAGGAGACCCAGTACTTC
CDR3: CASSFPAGGGGSAEETQYF

size: .
V: TRBV6-5
J: TRBJ2-7
D: TRBD2
DNA: TGTGCCAGCAGTACCGGGACTAGCCTTTCCGAGCAGTACTTC
CDR3: CASSTGTSLSEQYF

size: .
V: TRBV5-5
J: TRBJ2-7
D: .
DNA: TGTGCCAGCAGCTTGGCATCTACTGCCTCCTACGAGCAGTACTTC
CDR3: CASSLASTASYEQYF

size: once
V: TRBV10-3
J: TRBJ2-1
D: TRBD2
DNA: TGTGCCATCACGACTAGCGGGAGTTTGAATGAGCAGTTCTTC
CDR3: CAITTSGSLNEQFF

size: .
V: TRBV15
J: TRBJ1-1
D: .
DNA: TGTGCCACCAGCCCCCCTAGGACGGGGGTAGCTTTCTTT
CDR3: CATSPPRTGVAFF

size: .
V: TRBV6-6
J: TRBJ1-4
D: .
DNA: TGTGCCAGCCGAGTAAGAGTGGAGGGTGAAAAACTGTTTTTT
CDR3: CASRVRVEGEKLFF

size: .
V: TRBV5-4
J: TRBJ2-7
D: TRBD1
DNA: TGTGCCAGCAGCCCACCTCCGGGACAGGGGGTGTACGAGCAGTACTTC
CDR3: CASSPPPGQGVYEQYF

size: .
V: TRBV19
J: TRBJ2-1
D: .
DNA: TGTGCCAGCACTTTGAGGGGCGGGCTCTCCTACAATGAGCAGTTCTTC
CDR3: CASTLRGGLSYNEQFF

size: .
V: TRBV21-1
J: TRBJ2-1
D: .
DNA: TGTGCCAGCAGCAAGATAGCTAGCGGGAGAAATGAGCAGTTCTTC
CDR3: CASSKIASGRNEQFF

size: .
V: TRBV5-6
J: TRBJ1-2
D: .
DNA: TGTGCCAGCAGCTTATCGTTGTACACCGATAACTATGGCTACACCTTC
CDR3: CASSLSLYTDNYGYTF

size: .
V: TRBV6-6
J: TRBJ2-2
D: TRBD1
DNA: TGTGCCAGCAGTTACGGGACAGGGGGGGAGCTGTTTTTT
CDR3: CASSYGTGGELFF

size: .
V: TRBV19
J: TRBJ2-1
D: TRBD2
DNA: TGTGCCAGTAGTAAGACTAGCGGGATCTACAATGAGCAGTTCTTC
CDR3: CASSKTSGIYNEQFF

size: .
V: TRBV12-3/TRBV12-4
J: TRBJ2-7
D: .
DNA: TGTGCCAGCAGTTTATCCCTCTACGAGCAGTACTTC
CDR3: CASSLSLYEQYF

size: .
V: TRBV7-3
J: TRBJ2-2
D: .
DNA: TGTGCCAGCAGCTTGGGTGATTCCGGGGAGCTGTTTTTT
CDR3: CASSLGDSGELFF

size: .
V: TRBV11-3
J: TRBJ1-4
D: .
DNA: TGTGCCAGCAGCTATAGGGCAGGGCGGGAGGAAAAACTGTTTTTT
CDR3: CASSYRAGREEKLFF

size: .
V: TRBV7-2
J: TRBJ1-1
D: .
DNA: TGTGCCAGCAGCTTAAACCCCCGGTCGGCTGAAGCTTTCTTT
CDR3: CASSLNPRSAEAFF

size: once
V: TRBV5-1
J: TRBJ2-3
D: .
DNA: TGCGCCAGCAGCTTAAACAGGGAAGCAGATACGCAGTATTTT
CDR3: CASSLNREADTQYF

size: .
V: TRBV28
J: TRBJ2-7
D: TRBD2
DNA: TGTGCCAGCAGTTTTAAGTGGGGGGGGGAGCAGTACTTC
CDR3: CASSFKWGGEQYF

size: .
V: TRBV19
J: TRBJ1-5
D: .
DNA: TGTGCCAGTAAGTACGTGGGTCGCAATCAGCCCCAGCATTTT
CDR3: CASKYVGRNQPQHF

size: once
V: TRBV6-5
J: TRBJ2-7
D: TRBD1
DNA: TGTGCCAGCAGCCTGGACAGGGAATACGAGCAGTACTTC
CDR3: CASSLDREYEQYF

size: .
V: TRBV5-1
J: TRBJ2-1
D: TRBD1
DNA: TGCGCCAGCAGCCACACACTTTCGGGACAGGGGGCGCATGAGCAGTTCTTC
CDR3: CASSHTLSGQGAHEQFF

size: .
V: TRBV6-4
J: TRBJ1-5
D: .
DNA: TGTGCCAGCAGTGATCCCCCCCCCAGGGACTGCAATCAGCCCCAGCATTTT
CDR3: CASSDPPPRDCNQPQHF

size: .
V: TRBV10-2
J: TRBJ2-5
D: .
DNA: TGCGCCAGCAGTGAAATTTGGGCGAGACAAGAGACCCAGTACTTC
CDR3: CASSEIWARQETQYF

size: .
V: TRBV7-6
J: TRBJ2-2
D: .
DNA: TGTGCCAGCAGCTTATCGGGACGTCCAGGCGGGGAGCTGTTTTTT
CDR3: CASSLSGRPGGELFF

size: .
V: TRBV6-1
J: TRBJ1-1
D: .
DNA: TGTGCCAGCAGTGAACAGCGGGGTAGCACTGAAGCTTTCTTT
CDR3: CASSEQRGSTEAFF

size: medium-sized
V: TRBV6-6
J: TRBJ2-7
D: .
DNA: TGTGCCAGCAGTTACTCCTCGGACAGTTACGAGCAGTACTTC
CDR3: CASSYSSDSYEQYF

size: .
V: TRBV6-6
J: TRBJ2-7
D: .
DNA: TGTGCCAGCAGTCCCCGGGACTTCTACGAGCAGTACTTC
CDR3: CASSPRDFYEQYF

size: .
V: TRBV5-1
J: TRBJ2-3
D: TRBD2
DNA: TGCGCCAGCAGCTTGGGGACTAGCGGGAACTGGCACACGACGCAGTATTTT
CDR3: CASSLGTSGNWHTTQYF

size: .
V: TRBV11-2
J: TRBJ1-4
D: TRBD1
DNA: TGTGCCAGCAGCTTAGGGACAGGGGTAGATGAAAAACTGTTTTTT
CDR3: CASSLGTGVDEKLFF

size: .
V: TRBV6-4
J: TRBJ2-2
D: .
DNA: TGTGCCAGCAGATCGAATACCGGGGGGCTGTTTTTT
CDR3: CASRSNTGGLFF

size: .
V: TRBV4-1
J: TRBJ2-7
D: .
DNA: TGCGCCAGCAGCCAAGACGGTTACGAGCAGTACTTC
CDR3: CASSQDGYEQYF

size: once
V: TRBV27
J: TRBJ2-5
D: TRBD2
DNA: TGTGCCAGCAGTGCCGACGCGGGAGGGCTAAGTGAGACCCAGTACTTC
CDR3: CASSADAGGLSETQYF

size: .
V: TRBV5-5
J: TRBJ2-7
D: TRBD2
DNA: TGTGCCAGCAGCTTTTCCCGCGGGAGCCCTTCCTACGAGCAGTACTTC
CDR3: CASSFSRGSPSYEQYF

size: .
V: TRBV7-3
J: TRBJ2-5
D: .
DNA: TGTGCCAGCAGCCCAATGGGGACCGACCGGACCCAGTACTTC
CDR3: CASSPMGTDRTQYF

size: once
V: TRBV27
J: TRBJ1-2
D: TRBD1
DNA: TGTGCCAGCAGTTTAGGGACAGGAAATGGCTACACCTTC
CDR3: CASSLGTGNGYTF

size: .
V: TRBV7-8
J: TRBJ2-7
D: .
DNA: TGTGCCAGCAGCTTAGACGAAGGAATCTTCTCCTACGAGCAGTACTTC
CDR3: CASSLDEGIFSYEQYF

size: once
V: TRBV7-3
J: TRBJ2-3
D: .
DNA: TGTGCCAGCAGCTTAAGGAGGGACGCAGATACGCAGTATTTT
CDR3: CASSLRRDADTQYF

size: .
V: TRBV4-2
J: TRBJ2-4
D: TRBD2
DNA: TGTGCCAGCAGCCAGTATCCAGCGGGAGGGCCGGACATTCAGTACTTC
CDR3: CASSQYPAGGPDIQYF

size: .
V: TRBV29-1
J: TRBJ1-2
D: .
DNA: TGCAGCGTTGACTCAGGGGAAGGCTACACCTTC
CDR3: CSVDSGEGYTF

size: .
V: TRBV27
J: TRBJ2-1
D: .
DNA: TGTGCCAGCAGTTTACAGGTCGGCGGTTACAATGAGCAGTTCTTC
CDR3: CASSLQVGGYNEQFF

size: .
V: TRBV10-2
J: TRBJ2-3
D: TRBD2
DNA: TGCGCCGCCGGAGCGGGAGGGCCTGGTACGCAGTATTTT
CDR3: CAAGAGGPGTQYF

size: .
V: TRBV29-1
J: TRBJ1-1
D: TRBD1
DNA: TGCAGCGTTCCCACCCGGACAGGGTCGAACACTGAAGCTTTCTTT
CDR3: CSVPTRTGSNTEAFF

size: .
V: TRBV7-9
J: TRBJ2-4
D: .
DNA: TGTGCCAGCACCTCGACAAGTAACAAAAACATTCAGTACTTC
CDR3: CASTSTSNKNIQYF

size: .
V: TRBV3-1/TRBV3-2
J: TRBJ2-5
D: TRBD2
DNA: TGTGCCAGCAGCCTAGTTAGCGGGAGCCGGGAGACCCAGTACTTC
CDR3: CASSLVSGSRETQYF

size: .
V: TRBV6-5
J: TRBJ2-7
D: .
DNA: TGTGCCAGCGATAGGGGACCCTCCGCCCTCCAGCAGTACTTC
CDR3: CASDRGPSALQQYF

size: .
V: TRBV5-1
J: TRBJ2-6
D: .
DNA: TGCGCCAGCAGCCCGGTCGCTAGCGCGGGTGGGGCCAACGTCCTGACTTTC
CDR3: CASSPVASAGGANVLTF

size: .
V: TRBV10-3
J: TRBJ1-1
D: TRBD1
DNA: TGTGCCATCAGGCAGGACAGGACCAACACTGAAGCTTTCTTT
CDR3: CAIRQDRTNTEAFF

size: .
V: TRBV14
J: TRBJ2-1
D: .
DNA: TGTGCCAGCAGCCATTCCTATGAGCAGTTCTTC
CDR3: CASSHSYEQFF